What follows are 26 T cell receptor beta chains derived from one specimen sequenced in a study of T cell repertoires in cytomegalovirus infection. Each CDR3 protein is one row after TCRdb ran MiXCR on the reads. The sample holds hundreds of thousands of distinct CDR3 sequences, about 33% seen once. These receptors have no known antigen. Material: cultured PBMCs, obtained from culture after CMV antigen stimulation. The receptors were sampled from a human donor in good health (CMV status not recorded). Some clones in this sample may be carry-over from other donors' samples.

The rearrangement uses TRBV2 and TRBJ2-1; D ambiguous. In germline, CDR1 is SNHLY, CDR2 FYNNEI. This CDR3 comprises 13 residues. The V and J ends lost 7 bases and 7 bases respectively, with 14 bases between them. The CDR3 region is CASTINEPNEQFF. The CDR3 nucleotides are TGTGCCAGCACCATCAATGAGCCTAATGAGCAGTTCTTC.

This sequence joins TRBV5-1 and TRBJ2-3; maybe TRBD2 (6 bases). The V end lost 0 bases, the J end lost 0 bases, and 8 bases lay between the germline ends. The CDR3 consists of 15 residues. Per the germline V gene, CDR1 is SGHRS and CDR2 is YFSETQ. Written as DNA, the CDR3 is TGCGCCAGCAGCTTGGATAGCGGCAGCACAGATACGCAGTATTTT. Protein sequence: CASSLDSGSTDTQYF.

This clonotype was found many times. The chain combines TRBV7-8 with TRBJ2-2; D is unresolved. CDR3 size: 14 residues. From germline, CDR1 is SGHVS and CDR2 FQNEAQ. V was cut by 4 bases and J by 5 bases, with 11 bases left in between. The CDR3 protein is CASSSFDLTGELFF. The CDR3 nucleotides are TGTGCCAGCAGCTCCTTTGATCTAACCGGGGAGCTGTTTTTT.

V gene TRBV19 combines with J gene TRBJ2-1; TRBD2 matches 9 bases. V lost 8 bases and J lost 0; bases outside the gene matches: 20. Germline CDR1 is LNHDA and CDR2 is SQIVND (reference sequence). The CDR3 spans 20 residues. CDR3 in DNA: TGTGCCAGTCCACCCCCCCCTACTAGCGGGCTAACTAGCTCCTACAATGAGCAGTTCTTC. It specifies CASPPPPTSGLTSSYNEQFF.

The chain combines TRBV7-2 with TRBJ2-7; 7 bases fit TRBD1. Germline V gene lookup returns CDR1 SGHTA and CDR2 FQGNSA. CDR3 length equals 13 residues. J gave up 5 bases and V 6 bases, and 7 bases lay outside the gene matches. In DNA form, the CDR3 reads TGTGCCAGCAGTCGTACAGGGGTTAACGAGCAGTACGTC. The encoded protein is CASSRTGVNEQYV.

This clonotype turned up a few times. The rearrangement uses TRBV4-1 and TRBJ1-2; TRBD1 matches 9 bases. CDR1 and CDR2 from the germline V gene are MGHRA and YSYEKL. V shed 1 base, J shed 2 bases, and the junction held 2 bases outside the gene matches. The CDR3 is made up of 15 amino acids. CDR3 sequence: CASSQAGTGNYGYTF. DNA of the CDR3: TGCGCCAGCAGCCAAGCCGGGACAGGGAACTATGGCTACACCTTC.

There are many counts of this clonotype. The CDR3 region has the DNA TGTGCCAGCGATATGGGGGGTAGCGGCACAGATACGCAGTATTTT. Translated: CASDMGGSGTDTQYF. V usage is TRBV7-2 and J usage is TRBJ2-3, with TRBD2 as a possible D gene (6 bases). V was clipped by 8 bases and J by 1 base, with 16 bases between them. The V gene's germline CDR1 is SGHTA and CDR2 FQGNSA. The CDR3 is 15 residues long.

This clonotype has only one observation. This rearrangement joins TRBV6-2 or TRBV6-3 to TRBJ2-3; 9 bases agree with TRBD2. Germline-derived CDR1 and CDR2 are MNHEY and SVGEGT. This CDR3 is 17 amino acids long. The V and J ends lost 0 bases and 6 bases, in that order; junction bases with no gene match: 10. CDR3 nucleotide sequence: TGTGCCAGCAGTTACTCTTCCGCGGGAGGGTTGGCGGATACGCAGTATTTT. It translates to CASSYSSAGGLADTQYF.

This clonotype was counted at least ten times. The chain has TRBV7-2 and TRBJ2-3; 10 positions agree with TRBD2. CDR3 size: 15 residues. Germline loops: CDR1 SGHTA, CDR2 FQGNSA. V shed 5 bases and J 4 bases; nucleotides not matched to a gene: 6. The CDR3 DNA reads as TGTGCCAGCAGCAGAGCGGGAGGGCGTCCAGATACGCAGTATTTT. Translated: CASSRAGGRPDTQYF. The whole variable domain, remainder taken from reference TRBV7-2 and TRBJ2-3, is GAGVSQSPSNKVTEKGKDVELRCDPISGHTALYWYRQSLGQGLEFLIYFQGNSAPDKSGLPSDRFSAERTGGSVSTLTIQRTQQEDSAVYLCASSRAGGRPDTQYFGPGTRLTVL.

CDR3 region: CASSLASGQSTEAFF. In DNA, the CDR3 is TGTGCCAGCAGCTTAGCATCCGGACAGTCCACTGAAGCTTTCTTT. V and J are TRBV7-9 and TRBJ1-1, with a weak D call TRBD1 (6 bases). The CDR3 is made up of 15 amino acids. The germline V gene has CDR1 SEHNR and CDR2 FQNEAQ (reference sequence). Trimming pared 0 bases from V and 4 bases from J, leaving 12 bases between.

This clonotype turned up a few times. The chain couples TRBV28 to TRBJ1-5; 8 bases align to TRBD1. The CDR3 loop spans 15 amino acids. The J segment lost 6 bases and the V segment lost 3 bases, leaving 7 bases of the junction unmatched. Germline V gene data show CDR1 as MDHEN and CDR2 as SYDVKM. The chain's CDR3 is CASSFLQGGGQPQHF. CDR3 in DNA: TGTGCCAGCAGTTTCCTACAGGGGGGGGGTCAGCCCCAGCATTTT.

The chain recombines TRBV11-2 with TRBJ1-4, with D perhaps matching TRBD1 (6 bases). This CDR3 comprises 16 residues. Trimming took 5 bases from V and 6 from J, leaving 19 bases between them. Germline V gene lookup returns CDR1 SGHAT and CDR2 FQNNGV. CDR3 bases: TGTGCCAGCAGCGGGGCCACACAGGGAGAGGATGAAAAACTGTTTTTT. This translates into CASSGATQGEDEKLFF.

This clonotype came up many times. The CDR3 nucleotides read TGTGCCAGCAGCGGAAACGAGGGGGTATTCCTCCACTTT. It codes for CASSGNEGVFLHF. The gene calls are TRBV7-9 and TRBJ1-6, with a possible D match to TRBD1 (6 bases). The ends were cut back, 5 bases at V and 15 bases at J, with 17 bases in the middle. The CDR3 spans 13 residues. Germline CDR1 is SEHNR and CDR2 is FQNEAQ (reference sequence).

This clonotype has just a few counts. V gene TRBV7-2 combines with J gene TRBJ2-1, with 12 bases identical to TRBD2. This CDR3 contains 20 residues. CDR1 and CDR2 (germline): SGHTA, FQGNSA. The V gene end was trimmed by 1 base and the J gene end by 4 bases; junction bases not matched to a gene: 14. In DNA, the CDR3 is TGTGCCAGCAGCTTAGTAGGACTAGCGGGATCGGTTTCCCTTTACAATGAGCAGTTCTTC. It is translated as CASSLVGLAGSVSLYNEQFF.

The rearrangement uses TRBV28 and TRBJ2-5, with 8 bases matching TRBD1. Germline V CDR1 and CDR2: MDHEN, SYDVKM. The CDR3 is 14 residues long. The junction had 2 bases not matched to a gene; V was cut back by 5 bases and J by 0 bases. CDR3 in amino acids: CASSGDRHQETQYF. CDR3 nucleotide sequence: TGTGCCAGCAGTGGGGACAGGCACCAAGAGACCCAGTACTTC.

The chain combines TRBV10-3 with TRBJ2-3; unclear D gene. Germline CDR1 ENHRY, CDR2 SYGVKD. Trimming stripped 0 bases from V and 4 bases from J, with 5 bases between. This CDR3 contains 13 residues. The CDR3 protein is CAISESGADTQYF. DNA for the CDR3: TGTGCCATCAGTGAGTCAGGAGCAGATACGCAGTATTTT.

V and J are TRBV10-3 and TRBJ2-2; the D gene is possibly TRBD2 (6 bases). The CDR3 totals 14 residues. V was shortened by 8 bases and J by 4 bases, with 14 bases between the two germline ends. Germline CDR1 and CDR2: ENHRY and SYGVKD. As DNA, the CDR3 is TGTGCCATCGGACCGAGGGAGGCCACCGGGGAGCTGTTTTTT. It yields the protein CAIGPREATGELFF.

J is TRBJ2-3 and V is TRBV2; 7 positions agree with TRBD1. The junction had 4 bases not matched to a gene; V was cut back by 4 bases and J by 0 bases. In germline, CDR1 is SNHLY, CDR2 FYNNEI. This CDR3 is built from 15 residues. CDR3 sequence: CASSGQGTSTDTQYF. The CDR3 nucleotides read TGTGCCAGCAGTGGACAGGGAACTAGCACAGATACGCAGTATTTT.

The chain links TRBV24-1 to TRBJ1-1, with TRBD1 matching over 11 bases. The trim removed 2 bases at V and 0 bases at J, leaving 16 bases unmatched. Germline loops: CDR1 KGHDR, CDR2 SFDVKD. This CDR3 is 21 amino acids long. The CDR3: CATSDYAGQGDFLGMNTEAFF. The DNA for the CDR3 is TGTGCCACCAGTGATTACGCGGGACAGGGGGATTTTTTGGGAATGAACACTGAAGCTTTCTTT.

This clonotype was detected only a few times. This chain's CDR3 is CASSISRRETQYF. Written as DNA, the CDR3 is TGTGCCAGCAGCATCAGTCGCCGAGAGACCCAGTACTTC. The chain is built from TRBV12-3 or TRBV12-4 and TRBJ2-5; D gene uncertain. The CDR3 contains 13 residues. Trimming took off 6 bases at V and 4 bases at J, with 12 bases between the two ends.

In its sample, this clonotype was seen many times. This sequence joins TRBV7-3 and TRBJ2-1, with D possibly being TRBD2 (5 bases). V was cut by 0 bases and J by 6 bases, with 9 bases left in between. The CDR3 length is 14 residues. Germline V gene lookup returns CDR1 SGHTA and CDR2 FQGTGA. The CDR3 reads CASSLTWGVNEQFF. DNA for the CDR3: TGTGCCAGCAGCTTAACGTGGGGAGTCAATGAGCAGTTCTTC.

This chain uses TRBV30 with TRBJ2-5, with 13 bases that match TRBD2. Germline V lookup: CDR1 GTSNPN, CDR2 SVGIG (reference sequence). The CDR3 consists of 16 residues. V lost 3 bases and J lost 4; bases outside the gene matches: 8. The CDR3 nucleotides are TGTGCCTGGAGAGGACTAGCGGGAGTCTCGAGAGAGACCCAGTACTTC. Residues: CAWRGLAGVSRETQYF.

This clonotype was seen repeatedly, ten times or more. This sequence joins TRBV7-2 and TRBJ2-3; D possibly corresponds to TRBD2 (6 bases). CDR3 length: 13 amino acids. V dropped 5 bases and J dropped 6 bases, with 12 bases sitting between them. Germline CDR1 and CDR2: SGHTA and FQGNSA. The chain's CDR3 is CASSRGFTDTQYF. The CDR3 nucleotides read TGTGCCAGCAGCCGGGGGTTCACGGATACGCAGTATTTT.

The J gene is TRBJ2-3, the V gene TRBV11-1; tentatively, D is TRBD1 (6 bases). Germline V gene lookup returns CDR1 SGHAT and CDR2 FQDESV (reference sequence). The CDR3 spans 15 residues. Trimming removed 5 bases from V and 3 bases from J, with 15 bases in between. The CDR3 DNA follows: TGTGCCAGCAGCCAAGAGGGGGAAACTACAGATACGCAGTATTTT. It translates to CASSQEGETTDTQYF.

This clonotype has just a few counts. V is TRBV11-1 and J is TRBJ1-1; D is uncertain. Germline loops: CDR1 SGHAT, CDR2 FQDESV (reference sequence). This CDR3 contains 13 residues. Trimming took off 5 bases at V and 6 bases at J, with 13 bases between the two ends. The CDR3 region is CASSPRPWAEAFF. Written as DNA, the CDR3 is TGTGCCAGCAGCCCGAGGCCCTGGGCTGAAGCTTTCTTT.

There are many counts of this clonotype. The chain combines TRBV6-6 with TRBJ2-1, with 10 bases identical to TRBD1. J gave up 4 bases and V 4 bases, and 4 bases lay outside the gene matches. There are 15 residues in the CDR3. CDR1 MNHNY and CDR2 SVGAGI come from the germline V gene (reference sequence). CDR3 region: CASSSPGQGYNEQFF. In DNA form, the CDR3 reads TGTGCCAGCAGTTCCCCGGGACAGGGGTACAATGAGCAGTTCTTC.